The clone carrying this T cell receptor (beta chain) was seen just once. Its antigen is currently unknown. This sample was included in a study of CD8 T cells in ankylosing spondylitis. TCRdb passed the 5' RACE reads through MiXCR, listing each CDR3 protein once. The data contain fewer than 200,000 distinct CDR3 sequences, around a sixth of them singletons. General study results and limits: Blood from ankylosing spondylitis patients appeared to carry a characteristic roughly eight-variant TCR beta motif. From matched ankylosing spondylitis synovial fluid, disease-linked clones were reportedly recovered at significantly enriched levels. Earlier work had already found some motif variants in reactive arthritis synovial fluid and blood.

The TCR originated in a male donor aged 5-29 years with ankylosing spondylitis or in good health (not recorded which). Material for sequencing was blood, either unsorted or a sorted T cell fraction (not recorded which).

CDR3 loop: CASSERTGENSNQPQHF. DNA of the CDR3: TGTGCCAGCAGTGAGAGGACAGGGGAAAATAGCAATCAGCCCCAGCATTTT. This chain links TRBV25-1 with TRBJ1-5; the match to TRBD1 covers 9 bases. Trimming removed 3 bases from V and 0 bases from J; junction bases left unmatched: 6. Germline CDR1 is MGHDK and CDR2 is SYGVNS. This CDR3 is built from 17 residues.